Listed here are 25 T cell receptor beta chains from one sample, sequenced in a study of blood T cell repertoires in COVID-19. Sequencing used immunoSEQ multiplex PCR; TCRdb keeps in-frame clones, though not all of them. This table holds around 150,000 clones, approximately 82% found once. Sequencing was done on a sample of peripheral blood. The receptors were sampled from a woman older than 75 with acute or convalescent COVID-19.

The CDR3 DNA follows: TGCGCCAGCAGCCCCCTCGGGGTAGTAGAAGAGACCCAGTACTTC. It specifies CASSPLGVVEETQYF. This chain joins TRBV5-1 and TRBJ2-5; D might be TRBD2 (5 bases). V was clipped by 4 bases and J by 3 bases, with 16 bases between them. Germline V lookup: CDR1 SGHRS, CDR2 YFSETQ. The CDR3 length is 15 residues.

This chain links TRBV15 with TRBJ1-1, with D uncertain. The CDR3 has 15 residues. In germline, CDR1 is LNHNV, CDR2 YYDKDF (reference sequence). V lost 0 bases, J lost 1 base, and 9 bases lay in between. CDR3 region: CATSRDLLPNTEAFF. The CDR3 DNA sequence: TGTGCCACCAGCAGAGATCTTCTTCCGAACACTGAAGCTTTCTTT. The full variable domain, completed using reference TRBV15 and TRBJ1-1, is DAMVIQNPRYQVTQFGKPVTLSCSQTLNHNVMYWYQQKSSQAPKLLFHYYDKDFNNEADTPDNFQSRRPNTSFCFLDIRSPGLGDTAMYLCATSRDLLPNTEAFFGQGTRLTVV.

The gene calls are TRBV5-4 and TRBJ2-1; a possible D gene is TRBD2 (7 bases). Germline CDR1 and CDR2: SGHNT and YYREEE (reference sequence). The CDR3 is 12 residues long. The V end lost 3 bases, the J end lost 9 bases, and 10 bases lay between the germline ends. The CDR3: CASSWGGAEQFF. Here the CDR3 DNA reads TGTGCCAGCAGCTGGGGGGGGGCTGAGCAGTTCTTC.

J is TRBJ1-3 and V is TRBV9; 7 positions match TRBD1. Germline CDR1 and CDR2: SGDLS and YYNGEE. V was clipped by 0 bases and J by 9 bases; unmatched bases: 3. CDR3 length: 13 amino acids. The CDR3 protein is CASSVAQGGTIYF. CDR3 sequence (DNA): TGTGCCAGCAGCGTAGCTCAGGGGGGCACCATATATTTT.

About this clone: Other DNA sequences in the sample encode the same CDR3. This rearrangement joins TRBV19 to TRBJ1-2; possibly TRBD1 for D (6 bases). The germline CDR1 and CDR2 sequences are LNHDA and SQIVND (reference sequence). CDR3 length: 13 amino acids. V was cut by 8 bases and J by 5 bases, with 15 bases left in between. CDR3 DNA sequence: TGTGCCAGTTCTATAGGGGGAGGATATGGCTACACCTTC. This gives the protein CASSIGGGYGYTF.

The chain has TRBV6-2 or TRBV6-3 and TRBJ2-4, with D perhaps TRBD2 (6 bases). The germline V gene has CDR1 MNHEY and CDR2 SVGEGT. Trimming shortened V by 4 bases and J by 0 bases, and 13 bases separated the two germline ends. This CDR3 is built from 16 residues. The CDR3 bases are TGTGCCAGCAGTTCCGGGGGATCCCTAGCCAAAAACATTCAGTACTTC. Encoded protein: CASSSGGSLAKNIQYF.

The chain couples TRBV30 to TRBJ2-7; the D is unclear. This CDR3 spans 12 amino acids. Germline loops: CDR1 GTSNPN, CDR2 SVGIG (reference sequence). Trimming pared 7 bases from V and 1 base from J, leaving 11 bases between. CDR3: CASKARSYEQYF. The CDR3 DNA reads as TGTGCCTCCAAAGCCAGGTCCTACGAGCAGTACTTC.

The chain couples TRBV5-4 to TRBJ2-3, with 9 bases identical to TRBD2. Looked up from germline, CDR1 is SGHNT and CDR2 is YYREEE (reference sequence). The CDR3 covers 16 residues. The ends lost 1 base at V and 6 bases at J; junction bases unmatched: 9. Here the CDR3 reads CASSLSTSGLFDTQYF. The CDR3 DNA follows: TGTGCCAGCAGCTTGAGCACTAGCGGGCTATTTGATACGCAGTATTTT.

This clone was seen only a few times. This chain uses TRBV7-9 with TRBJ1-2, with TRBD1 identical over 7 bases. Germline V CDR1 and CDR2: SEHNR, FQNEAQ (reference sequence). This CDR3 region has 14 residues. Germline trimming cut 5 bases from V and 1 base from J; bases unmatched to any gene: 4. CDR3 residues: CASSRGQNNYGYTF. The CDR3 nucleotides are TGTGCCAGCAGCCGGGGACAGAATAACTATGGCTACACCTTC.

This chain joins TRBV19 and TRBJ1-2; D possibly corresponds to TRBD1 (6 bases). CDR1 and CDR2 (germline): LNHDA, SQIVND (reference sequence). Trimming stripped 5 bases from V and 4 bases from J, with 17 bases between. CDR3 length equals 15 residues. DNA for the CDR3: TGTGCCAGTAGTTCCGGGCCTCGGGGGGCCTATGGCTACACCTTC. It codes for CASSSGPRGAYGYTF.

This sequence joins TRBV18 and TRBJ1-1, with D perhaps TRBD1 (5 bases). Germline CDR1 KGHSH, CDR2 LQKENI. The CDR3 loop spans 14 amino acids. V lost 5 bases, J lost 1 base, and 11 bases lay in between. The CDR3 bases are TGTGCCAGCTCAATTCTCGACAGGAACACTGAAGCTTTCTTT. Translation: CASSILDRNTEAFF.

V usage is TRBV2 and J usage is TRBJ2-1, with TRBD2 matching over 11 bases. V lost 5 bases to trimming and J lost 3 bases; unmatched junction nucleotides: 3. This CDR3 comprises 15 residues. The germline V gene has CDR1 SNHLY and CDR2 FYNNEI. The CDR3 bases are TGTGCCAGCAGTATTCTAGCGGGGGGCTACAATGAGCAGTTCTTC. Translation: CASSILAGGYNEQFF.

J is TRBJ2-1 and V is TRBV5-1; D is perhaps TRBD2 (5 bases). The CDR3 extends over 15 amino acids. V was cut by 4 bases and J by 9 bases, with 20 bases left in between. Germline CDR1 and CDR2: SGHRS and YFSETQ. This CDR3 reads CASSRLWESGGEQFF. CDR3 nucleotide sequence: TGCGCCAGCAGCAGACTATGGGAGTCTGGAGGTGAGCAGTTCTTC.

The genes are TRBV7-9 and TRBJ1-1; no clear D. V lost 4 bases, J lost 7 bases, and 16 bases lay in between. This CDR3 contains 14 residues. Germline V CDR1 and CDR2: SEHNR, FQNEAQ (reference sequence). The CDR3 DNA reads as TGTGCCAGCAGCTCCAAGGACTACCCCCTTGAAGCTTTCTTT. The encoded protein is CASSSKDYPLEAFF.

V is TRBV28 and J is TRBJ2-1; TRBD1 might be the D (5 bases). The CDR3 has 16 amino acids. V was pared by 7 bases and J by 1 base, with 17 bases between. Germline V gene sequence: CDR1 MDHEN, CDR2 SYDVKM. In DNA form, the CDR3 reads TGTGCCAGCATCTCTAGTTCAGGGCAGTCCTACAATGAGCAGTTCTTC. Translating gives CASISSSGQSYNEQFF.

V gene TRBV5-1 combines with J gene TRBJ2-3, with no clear D. In germline, CDR1 is SGHRS, CDR2 YFSETQ. The CDR3 extends over 14 amino acids. V lost 0 bases and J 0 bases, leaving 5 bases between the germline ends. CDR3 sequence (DNA): TGCGCCAGCAGCTTGGTCCCTAGCACAGATACGCAGTATTTT. Its protein is CASSLVPSTDTQYF. The full variable domain, its missing parts supplied by reference TRBV5-1 and TRBJ2-3, is KAGVTQTPRYLIKTRGQQVTLSCSPISGHRSVSWYQQTPGQGLQFLFEYFSETQRNKGNFPGRFSGRQFSNSRSEMNVSTLELGDSALYLCASSLVPSTDTQYFGPGTRLTVL.

The chain employs TRBV18 and TRBJ1-1; 7 bases agree with TRBD1. Germline V gene sequence: CDR1 KGHSH, CDR2 LQKENI. V shed 0 bases, J shed 1 base, and the junction held 2 bases outside the gene matches. This CDR3 is 15 amino acids long. This chain's CDR3 is CASSPPKGANTEAFF. The CDR3 DNA reads TGTGCCAGCTCACCACCGAAGGGGGCGAACACTGAAGCTTTCTTT.

The chain carries TRBV5-1 and TRBJ1-1, with a tentative D call TRBD1 (6 bases). V was clipped by 4 bases and J by 1 base, with 14 bases between them. CDR1 SGHRS and CDR2 YFSETQ come from the germline V gene. This CDR3 spans 15 amino acids. The CDR3 loop reads CASSLDRRPNTEAFF. The CDR3 coding sequence is TGCGCCAGCAGCCTGGACAGAAGACCGAACACTGAAGCTTTCTTT.

The chain recombines TRBV12-3 or TRBV12-4 with TRBJ2-5; no clear D. Trimming pared 5 bases from V and 2 bases from J, leaving 6 bases between. This CDR3 region has 12 residues. CDR3 in amino acids: CASSVQQETQYF. DNA of the CDR3: TGTGCCAGCAGTGTACAGCAAGAGACCCAGTACTTC.

The rearrangement joins TRBV29-1 to TRBJ2-3, with no clear D. Trimming removed 5 bases from V and 4 bases from J, with 10 bases in between. The CDR3 loop spans 12 amino acids. The germline V gene encodes CDR1 SQVTM and CDR2 ANQGSEA. CDR3 sequence (DNA): TGCAGCGTTAGTAAGGAGTCAGATACGCAGTATTTT. This gives the protein CSVSKESDTQYF.

Note on this clone: This same CDR3 is encoded by further DNA sequences in the sample. The chain links TRBV27 to TRBJ1-5; the D is unclear. The CDR3 covers 13 residues. Trimming cost V 3 bases and J 4 bases, with 7 bases left between them. The germline V gene has CDR1 MNHEY and CDR2 SMNVEV (reference sequence). CDR3 residues: CASSFRGNQPQHF. CDR3 bases: TGTGCCAGCAGTTTTCGGGGAAATCAGCCCCAGCATTTT.

This chain joins TRBV5-1 and TRBJ2-7, with 7 nucleotides matching TRBD1. After removal of 3 bases from V and 3 bases from J, the junction contained 9 bases not matched to a gene. There are 15 residues in the CDR3. CDR1 is SGHRS, CDR2 YFSETQ, per germline. CDR3 in amino acids: CASSWTTGVSYEQYF. CDR3 nucleotides: TGCGCCAGCAGCTGGACAACAGGGGTCAGCTACGAGCAGTACTTC.

The chain joins TRBV3-1 (or the pseudogene TRBV3-2) to TRBJ2-6; 11 bases line up with TRBD1. The CDR3 has 18 amino acids. Germline V CDR1 and CDR2: LGHDT, YNNKEL (reference sequence). V lost 8 bases and J lost 0; bases outside the gene matches: 9. CDR3 nucleotide sequence: TGTGCCAGCCCCCTAAACGGACAGGGGGCCTCTGGGGCCAACGTCCTGACTTTC. Amino acids: CASPLNGQGASGANVLTF.

The V gene is TRBV3-1 (or the pseudogene TRBV3-2), the J gene TRBJ1-2, with 7 bases that match TRBD1. This CDR3 spans 16 amino acids. V gave up 4 bases and J gave up 7 bases; unmatched junction bases: 15. Germline lookup yields CDR1 LGHDT and CDR2 YNNKEL (reference sequence). The CDR3 sequence: CASSLLGNRGEGGYTF. The CDR3 bases are TGTGCCAGCAGCCTCCTAGGAAACAGGGGTGAAGGTGGCTACACCTTC.

The chain recombines TRBV3-1 (or the pseudogene TRBV3-2) with TRBJ2-3; D is uncertain. Trimming took off 3 bases at V and 5 bases at J, with 6 bases between the two ends. The CDR3 consists of 12 residues. Germline V gene sequence: CDR1 LGHDT, CDR2 YNNKEL (reference sequence). The DNA of the CDR3 is TGTGCCAGCAGCCAGACAAGAGATACGCAGTATTTT. It yields the protein CASSQTRDTQYF.